This TCR beta chain was captured in a study of cytomegalovirus exposure and HLA in healthy donors. Note on this clone: Its antigen is unidentified.

The table came from immunoSEQ multiplex PCR; TCRdb's copy has only in-frame clones and leaves some out. The sample records about 360,000 clones, around 86% being singletons. Study results and caveats: In vitro data verified a few CMV-associated chains as specific for CMV antigens.

The CDR3 is made up of 14 amino acids. Germline V gene data show CDR1 as SGHVS and CDR2 as FNYEAQ. Trimming shortened V by 3 bases and J by 0 bases, and 5 bases separated the two germline ends. The rearrangement uses TRBV7-6 and TRBJ2-2; D gene unclear. This receptor was identified in a woman under 30 in good health and CMV-seronegative. Sequencing used PBMCs. The CDR3 sequence is CASSLRSNTGELFF. CDR3 nucleotides: TGTGCCAGCAGCTTGCGGTCGAACACCGGGGAGCTGTTTTTT.